The 19 T cell receptor beta chains in this list originate from one sample, sequenced in a study of cytomegalovirus exposure and HLA in healthy donors. 60 Vbeta and 13 Jbeta primers were used in PCR. Only in-frame clones appear in the TCRdb table, and some are missing; sequencing was by immunoSEQ multiplex PCR. The sample records fewer than 200,000 clones, around 79% being singletons. The sequenced sample was PBMCs. These receptors were taken from a man between 40 and 49 years old in good health and CMV-seropositive.

The genes are TRBV11-2 and TRBJ2-7, with 7 bases matching TRBD2. CDR1 SGHAT and CDR2 FQNNGV come from the germline V gene. With V trimmed by 0 bases and J by 3 bases, 8 bases remained unmatched. The CDR3 length is 16 residues. The CDR3 region is CASSLDSGIPIYEQYF. CDR3 nucleotides: TGTGCCAGCAGCTTAGACAGCGGGATCCCGATCTACGAGCAGTACTTC.

The chain combines TRBV6-5 with TRBJ1-5, with D possibly matching TRBD1 (5 bases). Germline values: CDR1 MNHEY, CDR2 SVGAGI. With 2 bases removed from V and 3 bases from J, the gap between germline ends came to 8 bases. The CDR3 is 14 residues long. The CDR3: CASSYDRFNQPQHF. Written as DNA, the CDR3 is TGTGCCAGCAGTTACGACAGATTCAATCAGCCCCAGCATTTT.

The J gene is TRBJ1-1, the V gene TRBV5-1; D call uncertain. There are 13 residues in the CDR3. Germline V CDR1 and CDR2: SGHRS, YFSETQ. Between the trimmed V and J ends, which lost 0 bases and 5 bases, there was a span of 8 bases. CDR3 loop: CASSLGLRTEAFF. The CDR3 DNA reads TGCGCCAGCAGCTTGGGCCTGAGGACTGAAGCTTTCTTT.

The J gene is TRBJ1-5, the V gene TRBV28; 7 nucleotides align to TRBD1. The CDR3 length is 15 residues. V trimming: 4 bases; J trimming: 3 bases; junction bases outside the gene matches: 6. CDR1 and CDR2 from the germline V gene are MDHEN and SYDVKM. CDR3 DNA: TGTGCCAGCAGTTCTCAGGGACAGCTCAATCAGCCCCAGCATTTT. Translating it yields CASSSQGQLNQPQHF.

This chain joins TRBV19 and TRBJ1-4; 7 bases line up with TRBD1. Germline loops: CDR1 LNHDA, CDR2 SQIVND (reference sequence). The CDR3 length is 17 residues. V was pared by 5 bases and J by 3 bases, with 12 bases of the junction left unmatched. The CDR3 region is CASSRDSRFRANEKLFF. Here the CDR3 DNA reads TGTGCCAGTAGTCGGGACAGTCGCTTCAGGGCTAATGAAAAACTGTTTTTT.

The V and J genes are TRBV11-2 and TRBJ1-1; D is ambiguous. This CDR3 comprises 13 residues. Germline CDR1 reads SGHAT; CDR2 reads FQNNGV. V was clipped by 1 base and J by 5 bases, with 8 bases between them. CDR3 loop: CASSLVARTEAFF. CDR3 coding DNA: TGTGCCAGCAGCTTAGTGGCTAGGACTGAAGCTTTCTTT.

This clone was seen a single time. The chain couples TRBV5-4 to TRBJ2-3; 10 nucleotides match TRBD2. Germline V gives CDR1 SGHNT, CDR2 YYREEE (reference sequence). The V segment lost 4 bases and the J segment 7 bases; nucleotides outside the gene matches: 12. The CDR3 has 16 residues. CDR3 DNA: TGTGCCAGCAGCGATATAGCGGGAGGCTCGGGGAATACGCAGTATTTT. Protein sequence: CASSDIAGGSGNTQYF.

This clone was picked up a small number of times. The chain carries TRBV7-2 and TRBJ2-7; no definite D call. The CDR3 contains 14 residues. Germline CDR1 is SGHTA and CDR2 is FQGNSA. Trimming shortened V by 6 bases and J by 0 bases, and 12 bases separated the two germline ends. The CDR3 DNA sequence: TGTGCCAGCAGGGTAGGCGGTAGCTCCTACGAGCAGTACTTC. Amino acid sequence: CASRVGGSSYEQYF.

In DNA form, the CDR3 reads TGTGCCAGCAGCGTAGGTGGGGGCTGGAGCACTGAAGCTTTCTTT. Its protein is CASSVGGGWSTEAFF. The chain is built from TRBV9 and TRBJ1-1; TRBD1 is a possible D gene (6 bases). Per germline, CDR1 SGDLS and CDR2 YYNGEE. This CDR3 region has 15 residues. Trimming cost V 0 bases and J 4 bases, with 13 bases left between them.

The chain recombines TRBV6-5 with TRBJ1-2; TRBD1 matches at 11 bases. Germline loops: CDR1 MNHEY, CDR2 SVGAGI. Losses at the gene ends were 2 bases for V and 8 bases for J; bases not matched to a gene: 7. The CDR3 is 15 residues long. The CDR3 DNA follows: TGTGCCAGCAGTTACCCTGGACAGGGGGCGGCCGGCTACACCTTC. This sequence encodes CASSYPGQGAAGYTF.

This clone is a singleton in its sample. This chain uses TRBV15 with TRBJ2-3; D unresolved. This CDR3 spans 13 amino acids. V shed 1 base and J shed 6 bases, with 8 bases lying between them. Germline loops: CDR1 LNHNV, CDR2 YYDKDF (reference sequence). DNA of the CDR3: TGTGCCACCAGCAGAGTTGTCCAGGATACGCAGTATTTT. Translating gives CATSRVVQDTQYF.

The rearrangement links TRBV7-9 to TRBJ2-7, with 7 bases aligning to TRBD1. CDR3 length: 15 amino acids. Germline-derived CDR1 and CDR2 are SEHNR and FQNEAQ (reference sequence). Trimming at V came to 5 bases and at J to 2 bases, leaving 9 bases not matched to a gene. The chain's CDR3 is CASSPTGTATYEQYF. CDR3 nucleotide sequence: TGTGCCAGCAGCCCAACTGGGACAGCTACCTACGAGCAGTACTTC.

DNA of the CDR3: TGTGCCAGCAGTGTTGGGCCCTCTGGGGCCAACGTCCTGACTTTC. Its translation is CASSVGPSGANVLTF. This chain links TRBV6-1 with TRBJ2-6; D ambiguous. The germline V and J ends were trimmed by 4 bases and 0 bases, with 7 bases remaining between them. Germline V CDR1 and CDR2: MNHNS, SASEGT. This CDR3 has 15 residues.

This rearrangement joins TRBV5-4 to TRBJ2-7; D may be TRBD2 (6 bases). This CDR3 has 13 amino acids. V was pared by 2 bases and J by 6 bases, with 12 bases between. Germline CDR1 SGHNT, CDR2 YYREEE (reference sequence). CDR3 residues: CASSLGGLGEQYF. CDR3 DNA: TGTGCCAGCAGCTTAGGAGGGCTTGGCGAGCAGTACTTC.

This chain uses TRBV18 with TRBJ2-3; D not certain. Trimming took 3 bases from V and 0 from J, leaving 10 bases between them. This CDR3 is 15 amino acids long. Germline loops: CDR1 KGHSH, CDR2 LQKENI. CDR3 in amino acids: CASSPLYPSTDTQYF. DNA of the CDR3: TGTGCCAGCTCACCCCTCTACCCGAGCACAGATACGCAGTATTTT.

The CDR3 region is CASSGAEGREQFF. CDR3 bases: TGTGCCAGCAGTGGGGCAGAAGGAAGGGAGCAGTTCTTC. The genes are TRBV6-5 and TRBJ2-1; TRBD1 is a possible D gene (5 bases). Germline CDR1 reads MNHEY; CDR2 reads SVGAGI. V gave up 5 bases and J gave up 10 bases, with 15 bases separating them. The CDR3 spans 13 residues.

This chain connects TRBV5-1 to TRBJ1-4; no definite D call. The CDR3 is 16 residues long. The germline V gene encodes CDR1 SGHRS and CDR2 YFSETQ. Deletions cut 5 bases from V and 0 bases from J, with 14 bases between. CDR3 amino acids: CASSLLESATNEKLFF. CDR3 bases: TGCGCCAGCAGTCTGCTAGAGTCAGCAACTAATGAAAAACTGTTTTTT.

This clone has only a few counts. V and J are TRBV5-1 and TRBJ2-7; D is perhaps TRBD2 (7 bases). V lost 2 bases and J lost 5, with 17 bases in between. The germline V gene encodes CDR1 SGHRS and CDR2 YFSETQ. This CDR3 spans 15 amino acids. The CDR3: CASSLGGGPLNEQYF. The CDR3 nucleotides read TGCGCCAGCAGCTTAGGGGGAGGGCCGTTGAACGAGCAGTACTTC.

This clone occurred many times. The rearrangement links TRBV7-9 to TRBJ2-7; TRBD2 might be the D (6 bases). The germline gives CDR1 SEHNR, CDR2 FQNEAQ (reference sequence). The CDR3 loop spans 16 amino acids. V was shortened by 5 bases and J by 7 bases, with 24 bases between the two germline ends. CDR3 sequence (DNA): TGTGCCAGCAGCCCCCAGCCACTAGCAGAGTACGCAGAGCAGTACTTC. Its protein product is CASSPQPLAEYAEQYF.